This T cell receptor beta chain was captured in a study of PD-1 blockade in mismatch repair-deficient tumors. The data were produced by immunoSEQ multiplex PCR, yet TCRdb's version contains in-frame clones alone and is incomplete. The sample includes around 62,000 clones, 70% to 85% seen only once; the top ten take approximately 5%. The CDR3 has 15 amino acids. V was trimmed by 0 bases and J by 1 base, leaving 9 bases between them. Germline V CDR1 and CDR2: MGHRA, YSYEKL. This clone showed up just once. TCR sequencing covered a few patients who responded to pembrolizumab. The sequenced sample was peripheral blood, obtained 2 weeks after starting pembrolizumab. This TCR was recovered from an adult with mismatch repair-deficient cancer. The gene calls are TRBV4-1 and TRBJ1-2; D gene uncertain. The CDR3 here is CASSQEGSSNYGYTF. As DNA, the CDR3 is TGCGCCAGCAGCCAAGAGGGGTCGAGTAACTATGGCTACACCTTC.